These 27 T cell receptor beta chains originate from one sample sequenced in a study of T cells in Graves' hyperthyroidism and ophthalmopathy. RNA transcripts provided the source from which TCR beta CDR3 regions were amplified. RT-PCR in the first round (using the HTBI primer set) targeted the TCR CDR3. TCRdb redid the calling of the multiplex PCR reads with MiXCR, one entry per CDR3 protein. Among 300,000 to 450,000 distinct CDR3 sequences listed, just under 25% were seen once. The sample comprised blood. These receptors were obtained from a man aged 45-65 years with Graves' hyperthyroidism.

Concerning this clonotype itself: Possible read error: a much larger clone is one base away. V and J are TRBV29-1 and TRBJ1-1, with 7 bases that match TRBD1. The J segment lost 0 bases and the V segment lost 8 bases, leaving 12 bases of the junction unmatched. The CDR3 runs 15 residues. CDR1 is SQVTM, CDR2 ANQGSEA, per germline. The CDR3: CSSLGQVFMNTEAFF. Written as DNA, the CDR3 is TGCAGCTCCCTTGGACAGGTGTTCATGAACACTGAAGCTTTCTTT.

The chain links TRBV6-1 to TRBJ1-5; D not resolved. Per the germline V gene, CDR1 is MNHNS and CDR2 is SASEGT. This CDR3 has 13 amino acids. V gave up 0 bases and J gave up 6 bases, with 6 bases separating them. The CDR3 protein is CASSEALTQPQHF. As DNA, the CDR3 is TGTGCCAGCAGTGAAGCGCTTACTCAGCCCCAGCATTTT.

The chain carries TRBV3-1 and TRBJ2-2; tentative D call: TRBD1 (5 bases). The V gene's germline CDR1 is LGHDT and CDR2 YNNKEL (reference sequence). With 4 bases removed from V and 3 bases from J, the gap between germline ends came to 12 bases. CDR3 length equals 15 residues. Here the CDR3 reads CASSPQGYDTGELFF. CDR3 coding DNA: TGTGCCAGCAGCCCCCAGGGATACGACACCGGGGAGCTGTTTTTT. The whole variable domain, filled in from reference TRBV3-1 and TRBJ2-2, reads DTAVSQTPKYLVTQMGNDKSIKCEQNLGHDTMYWYKQDSKKFLKIMFSYNNKELIINETVPNRFSPKSPDKAHLNLHINSLELGDSAVYFCASSPQGYDTGELFFGEGSRLTVL.

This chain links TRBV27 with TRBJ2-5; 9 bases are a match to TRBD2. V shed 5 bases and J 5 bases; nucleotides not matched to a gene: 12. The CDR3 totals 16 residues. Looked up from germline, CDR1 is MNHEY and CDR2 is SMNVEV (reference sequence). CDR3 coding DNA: TGTGCCAGCAGTCCCATCGGGGTAGCGGGAGTTGAGACCCAGTACTTC. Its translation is CASSPIGVAGVETQYF.

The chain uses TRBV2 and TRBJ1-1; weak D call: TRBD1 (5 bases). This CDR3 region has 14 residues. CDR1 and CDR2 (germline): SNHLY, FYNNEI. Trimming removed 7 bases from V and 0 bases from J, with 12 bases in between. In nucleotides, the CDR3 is TGTGCCAGCACCCCGGACACCCTGAACACTGAAGCTTTCTTT. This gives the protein CASTPDTLNTEAFF. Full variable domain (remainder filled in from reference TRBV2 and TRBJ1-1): EPEVTQTPSHQVTQMGQEVILRCVPISNHLYFYWYRQILGQKVEFLVSFYNNEISEKSEIFDDQFSVERPDGSNFTLKIRSTKLEDSAMYFCASTPDTLNTEAFFGQGTRLTVV.

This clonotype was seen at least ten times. The CDR3 region is CASSKTGDSYNEQFF. The CDR3 coding sequence is TGCGCCAGCAGCAAAACAGGGGACTCCTACAATGAGCAGTTCTTC. This chain connects TRBV5-1 to TRBJ2-1; 7 bases are a match to TRBD1. This CDR3 is built from 15 residues. Trimming cost V 4 bases and J 0 bases; bases outside gene matches: 4. Germline values: CDR1 SGHRS, CDR2 YFSETQ.

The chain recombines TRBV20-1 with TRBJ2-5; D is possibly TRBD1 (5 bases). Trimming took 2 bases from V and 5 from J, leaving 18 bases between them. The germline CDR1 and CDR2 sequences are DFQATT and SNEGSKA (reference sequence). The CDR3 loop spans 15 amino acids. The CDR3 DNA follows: TGCAGTGCTAGATCACCAACAGGTGGTGGGGAGACCCAGTACTTC. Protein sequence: CSARSPTGGGETQYF.

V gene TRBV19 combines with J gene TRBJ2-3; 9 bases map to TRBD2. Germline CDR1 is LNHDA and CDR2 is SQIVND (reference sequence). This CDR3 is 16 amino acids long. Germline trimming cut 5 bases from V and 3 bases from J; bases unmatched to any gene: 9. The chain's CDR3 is CASSLTSGRWTDTQYF. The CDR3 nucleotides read TGTGCCAGTAGTCTCACAAGCGGGAGGTGGACAGATACGCAGTATTTT.

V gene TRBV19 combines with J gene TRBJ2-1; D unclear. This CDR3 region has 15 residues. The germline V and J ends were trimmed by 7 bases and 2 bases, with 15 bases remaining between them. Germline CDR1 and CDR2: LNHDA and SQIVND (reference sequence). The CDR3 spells CASTLGRLTYNEQFF. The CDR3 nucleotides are TGTGCCAGTACCCTAGGCAGGCTTACCTACAATGAGCAGTTCTTC.

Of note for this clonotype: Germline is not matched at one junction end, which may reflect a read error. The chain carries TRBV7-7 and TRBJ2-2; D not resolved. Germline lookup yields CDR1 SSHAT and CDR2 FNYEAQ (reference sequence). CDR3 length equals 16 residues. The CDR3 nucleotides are TGTGCTAGCAGTCCCCGGACCCGGCCCAACACCGGGGAGCTGTTTTTT. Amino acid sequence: CASSPRTRPNTGELFF.

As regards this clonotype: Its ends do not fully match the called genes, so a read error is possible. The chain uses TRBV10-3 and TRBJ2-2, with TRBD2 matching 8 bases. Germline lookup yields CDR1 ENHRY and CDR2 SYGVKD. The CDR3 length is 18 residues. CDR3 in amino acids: CTISESSPGLANTGELFF. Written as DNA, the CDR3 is TGTACCATCAGTGAGTCGAGTCCGGGACTAGCGAACACCGGGGAGCTGTTTTTT.

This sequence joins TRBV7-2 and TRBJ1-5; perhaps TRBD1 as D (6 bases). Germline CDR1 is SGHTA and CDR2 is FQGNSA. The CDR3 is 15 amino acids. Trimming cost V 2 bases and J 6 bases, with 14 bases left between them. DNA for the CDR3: TGTGCCAGCAGCTTACAGGGGTGGCAAGGTCAGCCCCAGCATTTT. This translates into CASSLQGWQGQPQHF.

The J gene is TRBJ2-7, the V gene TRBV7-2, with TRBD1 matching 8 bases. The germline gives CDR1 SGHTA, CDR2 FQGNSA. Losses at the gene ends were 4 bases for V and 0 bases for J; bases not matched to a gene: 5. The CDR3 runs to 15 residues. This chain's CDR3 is CASSSGTGSSYEQYF. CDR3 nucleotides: TGTGCCAGCAGCTCCGGGACAGGAAGCTCCTACGAGCAGTACTTC.

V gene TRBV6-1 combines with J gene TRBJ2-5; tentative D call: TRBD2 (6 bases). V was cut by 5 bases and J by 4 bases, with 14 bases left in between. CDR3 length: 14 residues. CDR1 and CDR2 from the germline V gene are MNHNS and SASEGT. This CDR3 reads CASSRTSRRETQYF. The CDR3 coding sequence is TGTGCCAGCAGTCGAACTAGCCGCCGAGAGACCCAGTACTTC.

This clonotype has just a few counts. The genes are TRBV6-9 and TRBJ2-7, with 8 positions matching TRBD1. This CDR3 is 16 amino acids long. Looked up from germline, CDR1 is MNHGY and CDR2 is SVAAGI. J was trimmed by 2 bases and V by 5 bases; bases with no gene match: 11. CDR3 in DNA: TGTGCCAGCAGTCCCGGGATGGGGGGACAGGCCTACGAGCAGTACTTC. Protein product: CASSPGMGGQAYEQYF.

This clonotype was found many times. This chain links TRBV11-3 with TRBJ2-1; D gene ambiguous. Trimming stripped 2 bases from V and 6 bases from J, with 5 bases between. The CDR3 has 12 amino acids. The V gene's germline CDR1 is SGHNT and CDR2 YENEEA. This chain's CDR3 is CASSLNSNEQFF. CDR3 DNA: TGTGCCAGCAGCTTAAATTCCAATGAGCAGTTCTTC.

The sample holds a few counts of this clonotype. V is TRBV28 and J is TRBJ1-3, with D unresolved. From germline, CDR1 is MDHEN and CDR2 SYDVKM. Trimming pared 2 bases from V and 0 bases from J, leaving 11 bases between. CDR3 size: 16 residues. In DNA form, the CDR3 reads TGTGCCAGCAGTTTAACCGGGGTCCTCTCTGGAAACACCATATATTTT. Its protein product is CASSLTGVLSGNTIYF.

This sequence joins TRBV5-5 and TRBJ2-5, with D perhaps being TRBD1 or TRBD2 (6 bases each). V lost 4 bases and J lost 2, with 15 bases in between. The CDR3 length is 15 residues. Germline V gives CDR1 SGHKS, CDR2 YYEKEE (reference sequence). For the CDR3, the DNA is TGTGCCAGCAGCGTCGCGGGACACCCACAAGAGACCCAGTACTTC. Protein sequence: CASSVAGHPQETQYF.

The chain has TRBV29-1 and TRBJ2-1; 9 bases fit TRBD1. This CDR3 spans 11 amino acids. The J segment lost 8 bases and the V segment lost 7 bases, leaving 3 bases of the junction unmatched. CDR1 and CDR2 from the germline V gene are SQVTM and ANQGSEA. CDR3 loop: CSAWTGDEQFF. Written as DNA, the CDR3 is TGCAGCGCCTGGACAGGGGATGAGCAGTTCTTC.

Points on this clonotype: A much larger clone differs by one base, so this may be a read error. CDR3 nucleotide sequence: TGTGCCAGCAGTTTAAGTCTAGCGGGGTACAATGAGCAGTTCTTC. Protein sequence: CASSLSLAGYNEQFF. The chain has TRBV27 and TRBJ2-1, with 9 bases identical to TRBD2. J gave up 4 bases and V 2 bases, and 3 bases lay outside the gene matches. The V gene's germline CDR1 is MNHEY and CDR2 SMNVEV (reference sequence). This CDR3 has 15 amino acids.

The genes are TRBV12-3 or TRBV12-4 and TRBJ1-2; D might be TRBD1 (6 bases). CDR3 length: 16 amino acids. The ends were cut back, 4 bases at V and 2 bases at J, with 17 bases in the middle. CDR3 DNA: TGTGCCAGCAGTTGGACGATGGGAGGGGGGAACTATGGCTACACCTTC. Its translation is CASSWTMGGGNYGYTF.

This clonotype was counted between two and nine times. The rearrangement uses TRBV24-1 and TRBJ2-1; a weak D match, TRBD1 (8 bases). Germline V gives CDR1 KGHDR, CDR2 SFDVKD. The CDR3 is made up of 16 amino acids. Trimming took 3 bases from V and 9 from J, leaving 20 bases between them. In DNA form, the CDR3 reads TGTGCCACCAGTGATCCTACAGGGGGAGGGGGCGGTGAGCAGTTCTTC. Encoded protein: CATSDPTGGGGGEQFF.

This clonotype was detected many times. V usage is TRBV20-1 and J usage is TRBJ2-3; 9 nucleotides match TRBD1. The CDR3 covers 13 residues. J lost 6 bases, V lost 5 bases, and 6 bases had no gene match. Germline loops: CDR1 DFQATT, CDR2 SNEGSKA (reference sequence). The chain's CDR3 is CSAGTGRLDTQYF. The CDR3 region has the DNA TGCAGTGCTGGGACAGGGAGGCTCGATACGCAGTATTTT.

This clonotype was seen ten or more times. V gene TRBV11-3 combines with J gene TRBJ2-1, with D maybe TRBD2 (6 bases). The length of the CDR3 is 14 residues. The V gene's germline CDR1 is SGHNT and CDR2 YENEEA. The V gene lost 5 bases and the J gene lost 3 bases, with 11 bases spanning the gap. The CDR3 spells CASSPGLDYNEQFF. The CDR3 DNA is TGTGCCAGCAGCCCGGGACTGGACTACAATGAGCAGTTCTTC.

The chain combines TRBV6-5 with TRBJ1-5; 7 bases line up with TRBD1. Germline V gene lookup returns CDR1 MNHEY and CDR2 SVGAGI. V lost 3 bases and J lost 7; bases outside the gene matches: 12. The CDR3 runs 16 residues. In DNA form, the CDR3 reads TGTGCCAGCAGTTATTCTTCCGGGACAGCGGACCAGCCCCAGCATTTT. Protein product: CASSYSSGTADQPQHF.

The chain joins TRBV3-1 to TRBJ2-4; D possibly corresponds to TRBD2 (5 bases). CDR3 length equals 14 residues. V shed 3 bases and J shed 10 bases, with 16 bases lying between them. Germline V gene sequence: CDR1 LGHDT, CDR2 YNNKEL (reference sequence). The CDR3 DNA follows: TGTGCCAGCAGCCAGGGCCGGGAAAGCTCTATTCAGTACTTC. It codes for CASSQGRESSIQYF. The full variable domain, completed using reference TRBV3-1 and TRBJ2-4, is DTAVSQTPKYLVTQMGNDKSIKCEQNLGHDTMYWYKQDSKKFLKIMFSYNNKELIINETVPNRFSPKSPDKAHLNLHINSLELGDSAVYFCASSQGRESSIQYFGAGTRLSVL.

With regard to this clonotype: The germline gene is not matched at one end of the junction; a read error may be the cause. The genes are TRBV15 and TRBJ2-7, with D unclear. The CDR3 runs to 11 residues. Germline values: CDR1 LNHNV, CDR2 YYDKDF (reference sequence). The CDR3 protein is CAASNLYEQYF. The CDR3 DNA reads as TGTGCCGCCAGTAACCTCTACGAGCAGTACTTC.